This T cell receptor beta chain is drawn from a study of cytomegalovirus exposure and HLA in healthy donors. Study-wide findings and caveats: Across donors, most TCRs were seen rarely, yet some public ones were widespread.

V gave up 5 bases and J gave up 5 bases; unmatched junction bases: 1. Germline V gene sequence: CDR1 KGHSH, CDR2 LQKENI. The CDR3 contains 13 residues. Clones were read by immunoSEQ multiplex PCR, and TCRdb kept only the in-frame ones, dropping some. The sample has roughly 300,000 clones, 70% to 90% seen once. As concerns this clone: Its cognate antigen is unknown.

The source material was PBMCs. V and J are TRBV18 and TRBJ1-5, with 9 bases matching TRBD1. This receptor was taken from a woman aged 18-29 years in good health and CMV-seronegative. The CDR3 protein is CASSTGGDQPQHF. DNA of the CDR3: TGTGCCAGCTCAACAGGGGGCGATCAGCCCCAGCATTTT. Full variable domain (missing parts from reference TRBV18 and TRBJ1-5): NAGVMQNPRHLVRRRGQEARLRCSPMKGHSHVYWYRQLPEEGLKFMVYLQKENIIDESGMPKERFSAEFPKEGPSILRIQQVVRGDSAAYFCASSTGGDQPQHFGDGTRLSIL.